This T cell receptor (beta chain) was observed in a study of beta chain features in type 1 diabetes. In the study overall: Age and gender were similar between patients and healthy donors, as were cell yields.

Since all of the isolated RNA was reverse transcribed, expressed TCRB transcripts were what got sequenced. The protocol was immunoSEQ multiplex PCR, while the TCRdb copy is restricted to in-frame clones and leaves out a portion. The repertoire holds more than 250,000 clones, roughly 20% seen once, with 0.028% in the top ten. Based on CD45RO/CCR7/CD25/CD127/CD95/CD27, CD4+ regulatory, stem cell-like memory, naive and central memory cells were sorted. Each population that was sorted was more than 98% pure. The V end was cut by 1 base, the J end by 2 bases, with 8 bases between. Germline V lookup: CDR1 SQVTM, CDR2 ANQGSEA. This CDR3 contains 13 residues. Study observations and caveats: The naive, central memory and Treg TCRB repertoires showed an apparent similarity that was greater among patients than among healthy donors. Type 1 diabetes patients had moderately but significantly shorter TCRB CDR3s in all four CD4+ subsets.

The sample holds a few counts of this clone. Its antigen is undetermined. This CDR3 is also generated by other DNA sequences in the sample. Sequenced material: naive CD4+ T cells from blood. The TCR was taken from a woman in her thirties or forties with type 1 diabetes. The chain has TRBV29-1 and TRBJ1-1; no clear D gene. CDR3 DNA sequence: TGCAGCGTTGAAGGACAAGAAAACACTGAAGCTTTCTTT. It specifies CSVEGQENTEAFF.